One and the same sample provided the 9 T cell receptor beta chains below, sequenced in a study of blood T cell repertoires in COVID-19. Data came from immunoSEQ multiplex PCR; TCRdb stores just in-frame clones and leaves some out. Here the sample spans 300,000 to 500,000 clones, approximately 88% being singletons. Sequenced: PBMCs or T cells enriched from blood (not recorded which). All receptors come from a woman aged 25-40 years with acute COVID-19.

The rearrangement joins TRBV3-1 (or the pseudogene TRBV3-2) to TRBJ2-3; TRBD2 is a possible D gene (6 bases). Germline V CDR1 and CDR2: LGHDT, YNNKEL (reference sequence). The V end lost 4 bases, the J end lost 0 bases, and 14 bases lay between the germline ends. The CDR3 consists of 16 residues. CDR3 protein: CASSPRTTASTDTQYF. The CDR3 region has the DNA TGTGCCAGCAGCCCCCGGACTACTGCTAGCACAGATACGCAGTATTTT.

The chain carries TRBV2 and TRBJ1-1; 7 bases map to TRBD1. This CDR3 has 14 amino acids. The junction had 4 bases not matched to a gene; V was cut back by 6 bases and J by 0 bases. In germline, CDR1 is SNHLY, CDR2 FYNNEI. The CDR3 spells CASSGTVVNTEAFF. The DNA for the CDR3 is TGTGCCAGCAGCGGGACAGTCGTGAACACTGAAGCTTTCTTT.

The V and J genes are TRBV9 and TRBJ1-3; 7 nucleotides align to TRBD1. The CDR3 length is 16 residues. Germline values: CDR1 SGDLS, CDR2 YYNGEE. J gave up 3 bases and V 2 bases, and 8 bases lay outside the gene matches. The CDR3 region has the DNA TGTGCCAGCAGCGTCCTTGACAGGGTTGGTGGAAACACCATATATTTT. It is translated as CASSVLDRVGGNTIYF.

The chain employs TRBV6-5 and TRBJ1-1; no clear D. The CDR3 has 14 residues. Trimming removed 9 bases at V and 0 bases at J, with 14 bases between. Germline values: CDR1 MNHEY, CDR2 SVGAGI. DNA for the CDR3: TGTGCCAGTGGCGGGGAAACGATGAACACTGAAGCTTTCTTT. It is translated as CASGGETMNTEAFF.

The sample holds one count of this clone. The chain carries TRBV3-1 (or the pseudogene TRBV3-2) and TRBJ1-2; 7 positions match TRBD1. The V segment lost 1 base and the J segment 1 base; nucleotides outside the gene matches: 3. The CDR3 has 15 amino acids. Per the germline V gene, CDR1 is LGHDT and CDR2 is YNNKEL (reference sequence). The CDR3 DNA follows: TGTGCCAGCAGCCAAGTGAGACAGGGTAACTATGGCTACACCTTC. Amino acids: CASSQVRQGNYGYTF.

This chain links TRBV6-5 with TRBJ1-4; 7 positions match TRBD1. The CDR3 totals 14 residues. V shed 3 bases and J 12 bases; nucleotides not matched to a gene: 10. The germline V gene has CDR1 MNHEY and CDR2 SVGAGI. CDR3 loop: CASSYSQGRGELFF. The DNA of the CDR3 is TGTGCCAGCAGTTATTCACAGGGGCGAGGTGAACTGTTTTTT.

The chain joins TRBV7-8 to TRBJ1-1, with D perhaps TRBD1 (5 bases). The CDR3 extends over 12 amino acids. Per the germline V gene, CDR1 is SGHVS and CDR2 is FQNEAQ. V was trimmed by 5 bases and J by 11 bases, leaving 15 bases between them. Written as DNA, the CDR3 is TGTGCCAGCAGCCCCCAGGGCTTTGGGGCTTTCTTT. Its translation is CASSPQGFGAFF.

This chain joins TRBV25-1 and TRBJ2-3; D is possibly TRBD1 (6 bases). The CDR3 is 14 residues long. Germline-derived CDR1 and CDR2 are MGHDK and SYGVNS. V was cut by 5 bases and J by 3 bases, with 12 bases left in between. CDR3 in DNA: TGTGCCAGCAGTAGGAGACAGGAAACAGATACGCAGTATTTT. As protein: CASSRRQETDTQYF. Drawing the rest from reference TRBV25-1 and TRBJ2-3, the complete variable domain is EADIYQTPRYLVIGTGKKITLECSQTMGHDKMYWYQQDPGMELHLIHYSYGVNSTEKGDLSSESTVSRIRTEHFPLTLESARPSHTSQYLCASSRRQETDTQYFGPGTRLTVL.

V and J are TRBV6-2 or TRBV6-3 and TRBJ1-2; D unresolved. The V end was cut by 4 bases, the J end by 8 bases, with 17 bases between. Germline CDR1 and CDR2: MNHEY and SVGEGT. The CDR3 length is 14 residues. The CDR3 reads CASSFRDSSSGYTF. Here the CDR3 DNA reads TGTGCCAGCAGTTTTAGAGACTCCTCCAGCGGCTACACCTTC.